This T cell receptor (beta chain) was documented in a study of control samples from healthy donors and cancer patients. Sequenced by immunoSEQ multiplex PCR; TCRdb stores in-frame clones only, minus some. This table holds roughly 130,000 clones, 80% to 95% found once. This clone was seen a handful of times. This CDR3 is built from 15 residues. Trimming removed 2 bases from V and 3 bases from J, with 12 bases in between. Per the germline V gene, CDR1 is SGHNT and CDR2 is YYREEE (reference sequence). This TCR derives from a man under 40 in good health. The chain is built from TRBV5-4 and TRBJ1-5; maybe TRBD1 (6 bases). Material: blood. The CDR3 region is CASSFGGANNQPQHF. Here the CDR3 DNA reads TGTGCCAGCAGCTTTGGGGGGGCTAACAATCAGCCCCAGCATTTT.